The clone carrying this TCR beta chain has only one observation. Germline V gene data show CDR1 as LGHDT and CDR2 as YNNKEL (reference sequence). The V and J ends lost 5 bases and 5 bases respectively, with 9 bases between them. This CDR3 region has 12 residues. This entry belongs to a study of blood T cell repertoires in COVID-19. Study context: The study drew acute and convalescent COVID-19 samples from the United States, Italy and Spain. From T cells, B-cell-depleted T cells, or PBMCs came the material, which was cDNA or gDNA.

Source study methods: Nucleated cell number was recorded as an estimate derived from reference gene primer amplification. This table comes from immunoSEQ multiplex PCR, and its TCRdb copy is limited to in-frame clones, with some not included. V and J calls and clone size are given by that table; D and trimming were obtained from the DNA. The table shows about 36,000 clones, with roughly 75% occurring only once. Material: peripheral blood. The receptor was isolated from an older man with acute or convalescent COVID-19. The V gene is TRBV3-1 (or the pseudogene TRBV3-2), the J gene TRBJ1-1; D is unresolved. CDR3 loop: CASSYLWTEAFF. In DNA, the CDR3 is TGTGCCAGCAGCTACCTATGGACTGAAGCTTTCTTT.